Below, 30 T cell receptor beta chains from the same sample are listed, as sequenced in a study of CD8+ T cells in alopecia areata (dated by TCRdb to between 2018 and 2020). The time point label here, explained by the study, means: baseline before oral tofacitinib. The library came from the immunoSEQ multiplex PCR assay. For TCR sequencing, RNA was extracted from every sample and reverse transcribed into cDNA to serve as template. The table comes from immuneACCESS by way of TCRdb, which keeps in-frame sequences with V and J called. Part of the clones is missing from these tables; in studies checked, under half for an unresolved V gene and the rest for unknown reasons. The table for this sample lists 200,000 or so clones; approximately 52% of them were counted only once. The ten top clones hold 0.45% of the sample. This sample comprised CD4+ T cells sorted from blood, obtained at week 0. The source of these receptors is a human donor with alopecia areata.

V usage is TRBV6-5 and J usage is TRBJ2-7, with D uncertain. V lost 0 bases and J lost 1, with 10 bases in between. The CDR3 totals 15 residues. Germline V gives CDR1 MNHEY, CDR2 SVGAGI. The CDR3 nucleotides read TGTGCCAGCAGTTACTCGAGGTCCGCTTCCTACGAGCAGTACTTC. This codes for CASSYSRSASYEQYF.

The V and J genes are TRBV30 and TRBJ2-6; 7 nucleotides line up with TRBD1. Germline CDR1 is GTSNPN and CDR2 is SVGIG (reference sequence). The CDR3 covers 17 residues. V lost 3 bases, J lost 6 bases, and 14 bases stayed unmatched. The CDR3 region is CAWSAGTAASAANVLTF. DNA of the CDR3: TGTGCCTGGAGCGCCGGGACAGCGGCCTCGGCGGCCAACGTCCTGACTTTC.

The V gene is TRBV29-1, the J gene TRBJ1-1; possibly TRBD1 for D (5 bases). The CDR3 runs 12 residues. Trimming cost V 4 bases and J 4 bases, with 10 bases left between them. CDR1 SQVTM and CDR2 ANQGSEA come from the germline V gene. CDR3 region: CSVVQGTTEAFF. CDR3 nucleotide sequence: TGCAGCGTTGTACAAGGGACCACTGAAGCTTTCTTT.

This clone was detected a few times. The chain links TRBV7-8 to TRBJ2-1; D not resolved. This CDR3 spans 14 amino acids. Germline CDR1 is SGHVS and CDR2 is FQNEAQ. The germline V and J ends were trimmed by 0 bases and 3 bases, with 6 bases remaining between them. The DNA of the CDR3 is TGTGCCAGCAGCTTAGCGACCGACTACAATGAGCAGTTCTTC. Translation: CASSLATDYNEQFF.

There are a few counts of this clone. V is TRBV29-1 and J is TRBJ2-3; TRBD1 or TRBD2 may be the D gene (5 bases each). The CDR3 is 12 amino acids. Germline V gene sequence: CDR1 SQVTM, CDR2 ANQGSEA. Trimming removed 8 bases at V and 4 bases at J, with 13 bases between. CDR3 DNA: TGCAGCTTCGGACGAGGGGCAGATACGCAGTATTTT. The encoded protein is CSFGRGADTQYF.

This clone was counted between two and nine times. This chain uses TRBV30 with TRBJ1-6, with 9 nucleotides matching TRBD1. The CDR3 runs 15 residues. V lost 5 bases and J lost 7; bases outside the gene matches: 9. Looked up from germline, CDR1 is GTSNPN and CDR2 is SVGIG (reference sequence). This chain's CDR3 is CAWDPGQGGNSPLHF. Here the CDR3 DNA reads TGTGCCTGGGACCCGGGACAGGGTGGAAATTCACCCCTCCACTTT.

This chain links TRBV18 with TRBJ2-1, with D unclear. Germline V gives CDR1 KGHSH, CDR2 LQKENI. The V gene lost 4 bases and the J gene lost 5 bases, with 15 bases spanning the gap. The length of the CDR3 is 15 residues. Written as DNA, the CDR3 is TGTGCCAGCTCACGGACGGAGAGCGATCACAATGAGCAGTTCTTC. It encodes CASSRTESDHNEQFF.

The chain couples TRBV29-1 to TRBJ1-1, with D perhaps TRBD1 (6 bases). The ends were cut back, 5 bases at V and 0 bases at J, with 16 bases in the middle. Germline V gene sequence: CDR1 SQVTM, CDR2 ANQGSEA. The CDR3 consists of 15 residues. The CDR3 bases are TGCAGCGTTACTGAGGCGGGGGCTCTGAACACTGAAGCTTTCTTT. This gives the protein CSVTEAGALNTEAFF.

This clone showed up just a few times. This rearrangement joins TRBV4-1 to TRBJ1-2, with TRBD1 as a possible D gene (6 bases). Between the trimmed V and J ends, which lost 7 bases and 7 bases, there was a span of 19 bases. The CDR3 has 14 residues. Looked up from germline, CDR1 is MGHRA and CDR2 is YSYEKL. Written as DNA, the CDR3 is TGCGCCAGCACCTCGTCGGCCCCACAGGGTGGCTACACCTTC. It is translated as CASTSSAPQGGYTF.

This clone was seen a handful of times. The chain joins TRBV10-3 to TRBJ1-4, with 7 bases fitting TRBD1. J lost 4 bases, V lost 6 bases, and 5 bases had no gene match. Germline V gene data show CDR1 as ENHRY and CDR2 as SYGVKD. This CDR3 contains 14 residues. The CDR3: CAIRAGTDNEKLFF. The CDR3 nucleotides are TGTGCCATCAGGGCCGGGACAGATAATGAAAAACTGTTTTTT.

The chain recombines TRBV6-1 with TRBJ1-1; TRBD1 is a possible D gene (6 bases). The germline gives CDR1 MNHNS, CDR2 SASEGT. Trimming stripped 7 bases from V and 7 bases from J, with 19 bases between. CDR3 size: 14 residues. The CDR3 sequence is CASTQGHIGGEAFF. For the CDR3, the DNA is TGTGCCAGCACCCAGGGACATATTGGGGGTGAAGCTTTCTTT.

Here the CDR3 reads CASSSTGGNEQYF. The CDR3 DNA reads TGTGCCAGCAGTTCGACAGGGGGCAACGAGCAGTACTTC. The rearrangement joins TRBV6-6 to TRBJ2-7, with TRBD1 matching 10 bases. The CDR3 has 13 residues. V shed 4 bases and J 5 bases; nucleotides not matched to a gene: 2. In germline, CDR1 is MNHNY, CDR2 SVGAGI (reference sequence).

This clone was recorded a few times. The chain is built from TRBV29-1 and TRBJ1-2; 8 positions agree with TRBD1. This CDR3 is 12 amino acids long. J lost 8 bases, V lost 4 bases, and 6 bases had no gene match. Germline CDR1 is SQVTM and CDR2 is ANQGSEA. CDR3 coding DNA: TGCAGCGTTGCAGGACAGGGTTTCGGCTACACCTTC. This encodes CSVAGQGFGYTF.

This clone occurred a few times. The chain carries TRBV29-1 and TRBJ2-7; TRBD1 matches 9 bases. Germline trimming cut 4 bases from V and 5 bases from J; bases unmatched to any gene: 9. CDR1 and CDR2 from the germline V gene are SQVTM and ANQGSEA. This CDR3 has 14 amino acids. The DNA of the CDR3 is TGCAGCGTTGTTGCTTGGACAGGGGACAACGAGCAGTACTTC. It codes for CSVVAWTGDNEQYF.

In nucleotides, the CDR3 is TGCAGCGTGGGACATAACTATGGCTACACCTTC. Protein product: CSVGHNYGYTF. The chain is built from TRBV29-1 and TRBJ1-2; tentative D call: TRBD1 (6 bases). Germline CDR1 and CDR2: SQVTM and ANQGSEA. CDR3 length: 11 amino acids. V was clipped by 6 bases and J by 1 base, with 6 bases between them. Variable domain in full (rest from reference TRBV29-1 and TRBJ1-2): SAVISQKPSRDICQRGTSLTIQCQVDSQVTMMFWYRQQPGQSLTLIATANQGSEATYESGFVIDKFPISRPNLTFSTLTVSNMSPEDSSIYLCSVGHNYGYTFGSGTRLTVV.

This clone is a singleton in its sample. The chain carries TRBV2 and TRBJ2-3; D may be TRBD2 (6 bases). The CDR3 runs 14 residues. Germline V gene lookup returns CDR1 SNHLY and CDR2 FYNNEI. The V end was cut by 6 bases, the J end by 0 bases, with 10 bases between. The DNA for the CDR3 is TGTGCCAGCAGATCGGGACTGAGCACAGATACGCAGTATTTT. Translated: CASRSGLSTDTQYF.

The chain has TRBV7-9 and TRBJ1-2; possibly TRBD1 for D (6 bases). Germline V gives CDR1 SEHNR, CDR2 FQNEAQ (reference sequence). The V end lost 6 bases, the J end lost 6 bases, and 17 bases lay between the germline ends. This CDR3 spans 14 amino acids. CDR3: CASSSPQGSNGYTF. CDR3 DNA: TGTGCCAGCAGTTCCCCCCAGGGGAGTAATGGCTACACCTTC.

The chain has TRBV19 and TRBJ2-6, with D perhaps matching TRBD1 (6 bases). The CDR3 loop spans 15 amino acids. The germline V and J ends were trimmed by 8 bases and 6 bases, with 17 bases remaining between them. CDR1 and CDR2 from the germline V gene are LNHDA and SQIVND (reference sequence). CDR3 DNA: TGTGCCAGTTCGAAACAGGGCAGGCAGGCCAACGTCCTGACTTTC. This encodes CASSKQGRQANVLTF.

The V gene is TRBV5-1, the J gene TRBJ1-1, with D possibly matching TRBD1 (5 bases). CDR3 length: 15 residues. From germline, CDR1 is SGHRS and CDR2 YFSETQ. Trimming stripped 7 bases from V and 0 bases from J, with 16 bases between. The chain's CDR3 is CASRDEGTVNTEAFF. CDR3 coding DNA: TGCGCCAGCCGAGATGAAGGGACGGTGAACACTGAAGCTTTCTTT.

The chain has TRBV5-1 and TRBJ2-7; D may correspond to TRBD1 or TRBD2 (5 bases each). The CDR3 runs to 15 residues. V dropped 2 bases and J dropped 3 bases, with 15 bases sitting between them. Germline V lookup: CDR1 SGHRS, CDR2 YFSETQ. CDR3 region: CASSFEGTPLYEQYF. DNA for the CDR3: TGCGCCAGCAGCTTTGAAGGGACCCCCCTCTACGAGCAGTACTTC.

The genes are TRBV29-1 and TRBJ2-2; D possibly uses TRBD1 or TRBD2 (6 bases each). The CDR3 contains 16 residues. CDR1 is SQVTM, CDR2 ANQGSEA, per germline. Trimming cost V 2 bases and J 4 bases, with 17 bases left between them. The CDR3 bases are TGCAGCGTTGAAATGAGGGGGGCAGGGGCCACCGGGGAGCTGTTTTTT. Its protein is CSVEMRGAGATGELFF.

The chain combines TRBV2 with TRBJ1-5; D is unclear. CDR1 SNHLY and CDR2 FYNNEI come from the germline V gene. The CDR3 sequence is 12 residues long. V dropped 7 bases and J dropped 5 bases, with 9 bases sitting between them. The CDR3 reads CASTVTDQPQHF. DNA of the CDR3: TGTGCCAGCACGGTGACTGATCAGCCCCAGCATTTT.

V usage is TRBV18 and J usage is TRBJ2-7; 9 bases map to TRBD1. The CDR3 consists of 14 residues. Germline assignment: CDR1 KGHSH and CDR2 LQKENI. V shed 5 bases, J shed 3 bases, and the junction held 5 bases outside the gene matches. The CDR3 sequence: CASSTGTGIYEQYF. The CDR3 DNA reads TGTGCCAGCTCAACCGGGACAGGGATCTACGAGCAGTACTTC.

This clone was seen only a few times. CDR3 sequence reads: CASRPRGGYGYTF. In DNA form, the CDR3 reads TGTGCCAGCAGGCCCAGGGGCGGCTATGGCTACACCTTC. The V gene is TRBV27, the J gene TRBJ1-2; maybe TRBD1 (6 bases). The CDR3 has 13 amino acids. The germline CDR1 and CDR2 sequences are MNHEY and SMNVEV (reference sequence). V lost 6 bases and J lost 4, with 12 bases in between.

The chain employs TRBV5-6 and TRBJ1-2; D unclear. In germline, CDR1 is SGHDT, CDR2 YYEEEE. Trimming pared 1 base from V and 8 bases from J, leaving 6 bases between. The CDR3 is 11 residues long. The CDR3 DNA is TGTGCCAGCAGCTTGTTGACGGGCTACACCTTC. Protein sequence: CASSLLTGYTF.

This clone was counted at least ten times. The chain employs TRBV7-8 and TRBJ2-2, with D unclear. From germline, CDR1 is SGHVS and CDR2 FQNEAQ. The CDR3 length is 14 residues. V was pared by 2 bases and J by 5 bases, with 9 bases between. In DNA form, the CDR3 reads TGTGCCAGCAGCTTACCCGTGGGAACCGGGGAGCTGTTTTTT. This codes for CASSLPVGTGELFF.

This clone was seen a single time. The chain combines TRBV7-2 with TRBJ2-5; D possibly matches TRBD1 or TRBD2 (5 bases each). This CDR3 is built from 15 residues. Germline V gene data show CDR1 as SGHTA and CDR2 as FQGNSA. V lost 1 base and J lost 5, with 14 bases in between. The CDR3 loop reads CASSLVGEPGETQYF. The DNA of the CDR3 is TGTGCCAGCAGCTTAGTAGGGGAGCCCGGCGAGACCCAGTACTTC.

The chain combines TRBV7-8 with TRBJ2-5; 12 nucleotides match TRBD2. The CDR3 runs to 18 residues. J gave up 4 bases and V 5 bases, and 14 bases lay outside the gene matches. The germline CDR1 and CDR2 sequences are SGHVS and FQNEAQ. The CDR3 is CASSIPMTSGSLGETQYF. The DNA of the CDR3 is TGTGCCAGCAGCATTCCAATGACTAGCGGGAGTTTGGGAGAGACCCAGTACTTC.

This chain uses TRBV30 with TRBJ1-5; D remains unclear. From germline, CDR1 is GTSNPN and CDR2 SVGIG (reference sequence). CDR3 length: 13 residues. The V end was cut by 2 bases, the J end by 2 bases, with 7 bases between. CDR3 protein: CAWSPGRNQPQHF. The CDR3 region has the DNA TGTGCCTGGAGTCCGGGTCGCAATCAGCCCCAGCATTTT.

J is TRBJ1-6 and V is TRBV4-1; 12 positions agree with TRBD1. V trimming: 6 bases; J trimming: 7 bases; junction bases outside the gene matches: 10. The CDR3 has 17 amino acids. CDR1 and CDR2 from the germline V gene are MGHRA and YSYEKL. The CDR3 DNA sequence: TGCGCCAGCAGGCTGGGACAGGGGGCCTCTTTGAATTCACCCCTCCACTTT. Translating it yields CASRLGQGASLNSPLHF.